This T cell receptor beta chain comes out of a study of blood T cells in healthy people across ages. Whole-study findings and limits: Per million T cells, the diversity of TCR beta decreased roughly linearly as age advanced.

The second PCR ran about 6 to 12 cycles with a sample-barcoded 5' primer and J-beta primers. TCRdb reprocessed the 5' RACE reads via MiXCR and lists one record per CDR3 protein. The repertoire includes around 1,900,000 distinct CDR3 sequences, roughly two fifths of them detected once, and more than 20% sits in the top ten. The CDR3 is made up of 13 amino acids. Germline V gene lookup returns CDR1 SGHTA and CDR2 FQGTGA. V was clipped by 5 bases and J by 5 bases, with 9 bases between them. This clonotype showed up just a few times. The antigen remains unidentified. Input material: blood. This receptor was identified in a human donor in good health. The rearrangement links TRBV7-3 to TRBJ1-4; D unclear. DNA for the CDR3: TGTGCCAGCAGCACCACCAGGAATGAAAAACTGTTTTTT. Residues: CASSTTRNEKLFF. Looking up the rest from reference TRBV7-3 and TRBJ1-4 gives the full variable domain: GAGVSQTPSNKVTEKGKYVELRCDPISGHTALYWYRQSLGQGPEFLIYFQGTGAADDSGLPNDRFFAVRPEGSVSTLKIQRTERGDSAVYLCASSTTRNEKLFFGSGTQLSVL.